The T cell receptor beta chain described here comes from a study of molecular identifiers for immune sequencing clone quantification. The wider study: Replicate RNA from around 20,000 or 100,000 naive CD8 T cells formed five aliquots; four were sequenced.

Bulk TCR libraries used previously described methods and listed TCR primers. TCRdb reprocessed the PCR reads via MiXCR and lists one record per CDR3 protein. The sample includes some 320,000 distinct CDR3 sequences, over 20% seen only once; the top ten take 0.7% to 0.95%. V lost 0 bases and J 4 bases, leaving 10 bases between the germline ends. Germline lookup yields CDR1 MNHEY and CDR2 SVGAGI. This CDR3 spans 16 amino acids. The sequenced sample consisted of naive CD8+ T cells from blood, with Jurkat cell RNA spiked in. Regarding subset: FACS-sorted CD8+CD4-CCR7+CD45RA+ naive T cells. This TCR was recovered from a human donor in good health. Some libraries in this study had Jurkat cell RNA spiked in. The chain combines TRBV6-5 with TRBJ2-6; D may be TRBD1 or TRBD2 (5 bases each). CDR3 bases: TGTGCCAGCAGTTACTCCGAGGGGTGGGGGGCCAACGTCCTGACTTTC. Its protein is CASSYSEGWGANVLTF.